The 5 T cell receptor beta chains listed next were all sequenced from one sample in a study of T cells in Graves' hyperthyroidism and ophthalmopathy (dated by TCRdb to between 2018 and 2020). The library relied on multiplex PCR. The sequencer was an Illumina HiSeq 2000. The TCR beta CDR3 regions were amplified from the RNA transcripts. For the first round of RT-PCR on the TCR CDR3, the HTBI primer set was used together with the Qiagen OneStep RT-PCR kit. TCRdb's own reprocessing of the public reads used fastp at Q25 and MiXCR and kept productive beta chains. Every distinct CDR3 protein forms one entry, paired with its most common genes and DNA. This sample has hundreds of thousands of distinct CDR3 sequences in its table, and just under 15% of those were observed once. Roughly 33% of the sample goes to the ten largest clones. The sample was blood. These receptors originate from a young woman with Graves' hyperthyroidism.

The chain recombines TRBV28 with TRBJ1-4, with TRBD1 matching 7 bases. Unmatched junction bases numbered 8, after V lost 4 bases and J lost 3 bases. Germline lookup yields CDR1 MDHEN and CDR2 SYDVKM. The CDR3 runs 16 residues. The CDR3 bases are TGTGCCAGCAGTTCCTACAGGGGTGCAGCTAATGAAAAACTGTTTTTT. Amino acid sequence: CASSSYRGAANEKLFF.

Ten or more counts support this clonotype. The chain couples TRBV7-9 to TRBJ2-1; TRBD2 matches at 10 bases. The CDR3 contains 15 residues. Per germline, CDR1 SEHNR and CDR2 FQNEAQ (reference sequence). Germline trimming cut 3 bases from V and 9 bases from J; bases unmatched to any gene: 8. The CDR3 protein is CASSFRTSGSSEQFF. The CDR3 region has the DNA TGTGCCAGCAGCTTTCGGACTAGCGGAAGTAGTGAGCAGTTCTTC.

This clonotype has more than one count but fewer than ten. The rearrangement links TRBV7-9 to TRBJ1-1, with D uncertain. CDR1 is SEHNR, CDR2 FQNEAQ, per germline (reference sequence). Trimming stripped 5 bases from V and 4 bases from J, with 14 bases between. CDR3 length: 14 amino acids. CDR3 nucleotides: TGTGCCAGCAGCAAAGGATTGGGAGGCACTGAAGCTTTCTTT. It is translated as CASSKGLGGTEAFF.

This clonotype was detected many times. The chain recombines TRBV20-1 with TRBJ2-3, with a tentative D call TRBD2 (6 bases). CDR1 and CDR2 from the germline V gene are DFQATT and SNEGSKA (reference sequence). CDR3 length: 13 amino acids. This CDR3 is CSKDSSGTDTQYF. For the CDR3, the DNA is TGCAGCAAGGACTCTAGCGGCACAGATACGCAGTATTTT.

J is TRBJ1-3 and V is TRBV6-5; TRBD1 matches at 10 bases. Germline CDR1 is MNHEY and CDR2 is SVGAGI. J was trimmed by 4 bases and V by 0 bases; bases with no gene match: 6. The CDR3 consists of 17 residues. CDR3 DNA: TGTGCCAGCAGTTACTCATCCGGGACAGGGGCCGGAAACACCATATATTTT. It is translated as CASSYSSGTGAGNTIYF.